This T cell receptor beta chain was sequenced during a study of cytomegalovirus exposure and HLA in healthy donors. Study at large: The same platform was used for the roughly 120 validation repertoires and the roughly 600 first-cohort repertoires, a later analysis reported.

The V gene's germline CDR1 is MNHEY and CDR2 SVGAGI. The CDR3 is made up of 13 amino acids. V lost 2 bases to trimming and J lost 7 bases, with 9 bases between them. Separation from the approximately 670-subject first cohort characterized the roughly 130-subject validation cohort, to which the donors belonged. A remark on this clone: What it recognizes is unknown.

Sequencing used immunoSEQ multiplex PCR; TCRdb keeps in-frame clones, though not all of them. The sample consists of 250,000 to 400,000 clones, roughly 90% of them appearing once. Findings and caveats of the study: The study flagged fewer than 200 TCR beta chains as cytomegalovirus-associated. Most TCR sequences were rare, but some public TCRs occurred in many donors.

The chain couples TRBV6-5 to TRBJ2-4; D perhaps matches TRBD1 (6 bases). This receptor was taken from a man aged 30-40 years in good health and CMV-seronegative. Input material: PBMCs. The CDR3 sequence: CASSYKGENIQYF. CDR3 nucleotides: TGTGCCAGCAGTTACAAGGGGGAGAACATTCAGTACTTC.